Below, one TCR beta chain is given with its context. From germline, CDR1 is SGDLS and CDR2 YYNGEE. With 3 bases removed from V and 1 base from J, the gap between germline ends came to 15 bases. This CDR3 comprises 16 residues. This record comes from a study of technical replicates of blood from a handful of donors. Libraries were prepared by immunoSEQ multiplex PCR; TCRdb keeps only in-frame clonotypes and omits some of them. The profile shows about 100,000 clones, approximately 95% of them singletons. The clonotype comes from a human donor in good health. The chain is built from TRBV9 and TRBJ2-3, with no clear D. The specimen was T cells isolated from PBMCs. Written as DNA, the CDR3 is TGTGCCAGCAGCGGAATCAGCGAGTCGGGCACAGATACGCAGTATTTT. Protein: CASSGISESGTDTQYF.